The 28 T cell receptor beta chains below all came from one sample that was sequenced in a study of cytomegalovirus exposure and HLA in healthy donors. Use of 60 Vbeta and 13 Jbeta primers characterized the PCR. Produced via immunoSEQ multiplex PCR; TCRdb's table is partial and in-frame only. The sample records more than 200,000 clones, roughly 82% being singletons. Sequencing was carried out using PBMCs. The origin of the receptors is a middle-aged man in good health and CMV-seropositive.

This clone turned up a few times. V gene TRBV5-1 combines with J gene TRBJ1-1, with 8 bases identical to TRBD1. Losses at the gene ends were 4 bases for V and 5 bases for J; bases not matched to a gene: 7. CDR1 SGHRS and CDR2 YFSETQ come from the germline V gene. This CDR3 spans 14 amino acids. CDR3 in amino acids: CASSPGQGTTEAFF. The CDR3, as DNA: TGCGCCAGCAGCCCTGGACAGGGTACGACTGAAGCTTTCTTT.

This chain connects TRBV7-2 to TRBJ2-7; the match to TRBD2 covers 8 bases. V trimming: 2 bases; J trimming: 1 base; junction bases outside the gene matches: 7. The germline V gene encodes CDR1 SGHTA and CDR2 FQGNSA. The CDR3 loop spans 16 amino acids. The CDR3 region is CASSLSAASGSYEQYF. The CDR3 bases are TGTGCCAGCAGCTTATCGGCGGCTAGCGGGTCCTACGAGCAGTACTTC.

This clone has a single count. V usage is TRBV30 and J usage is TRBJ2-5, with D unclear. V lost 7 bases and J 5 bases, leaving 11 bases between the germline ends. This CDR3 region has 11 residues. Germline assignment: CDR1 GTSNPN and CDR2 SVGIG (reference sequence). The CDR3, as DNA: TGTGCCTTTCTAGAGGCGGAGACCCAGTACTTC. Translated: CAFLEAETQYF.

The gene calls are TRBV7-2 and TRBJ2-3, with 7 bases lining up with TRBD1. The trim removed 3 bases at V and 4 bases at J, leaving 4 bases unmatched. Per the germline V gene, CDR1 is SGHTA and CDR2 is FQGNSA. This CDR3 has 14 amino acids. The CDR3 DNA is TGTGCCAGCAGCTTTGGGACAGTCTCAGATACGCAGTATTTT. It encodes CASSFGTVSDTQYF.

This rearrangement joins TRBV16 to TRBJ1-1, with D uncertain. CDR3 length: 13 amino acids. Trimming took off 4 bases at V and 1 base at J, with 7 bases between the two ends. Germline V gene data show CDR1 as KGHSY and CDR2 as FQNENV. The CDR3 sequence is CASSLLQNTEAFF. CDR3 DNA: TGTGCCAGCAGCCTGTTACAGAACACTGAAGCTTTCTTT.

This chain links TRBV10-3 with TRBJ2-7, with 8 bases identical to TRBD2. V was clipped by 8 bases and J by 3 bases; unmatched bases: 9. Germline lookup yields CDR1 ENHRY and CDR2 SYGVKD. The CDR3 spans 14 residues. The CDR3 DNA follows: TGTGCCATCGGACCGGGGGGGGGAGTCTACGAGCAGTACTTC. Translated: CAIGPGGGVYEQYF.

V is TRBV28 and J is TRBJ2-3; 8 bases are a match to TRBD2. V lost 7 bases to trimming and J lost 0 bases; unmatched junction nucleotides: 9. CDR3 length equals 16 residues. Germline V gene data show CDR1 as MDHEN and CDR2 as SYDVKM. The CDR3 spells CASKISGTRSTDTQYF. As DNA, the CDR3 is TGTGCCAGCAAGATCTCCGGGACTAGGAGCACAGATACGCAGTATTTT.

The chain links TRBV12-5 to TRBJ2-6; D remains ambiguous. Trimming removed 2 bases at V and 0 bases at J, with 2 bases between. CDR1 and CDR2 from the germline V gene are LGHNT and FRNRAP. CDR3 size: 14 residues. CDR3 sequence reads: CASGLRSGANVLTF. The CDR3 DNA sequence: TGTGCTAGTGGTTTGCGCTCTGGGGCCAACGTCCTGACTTTC.

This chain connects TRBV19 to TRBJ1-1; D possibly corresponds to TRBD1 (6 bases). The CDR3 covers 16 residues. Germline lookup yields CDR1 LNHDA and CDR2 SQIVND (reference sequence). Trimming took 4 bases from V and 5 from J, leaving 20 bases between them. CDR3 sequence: CASSNQGLGDQTEAFF. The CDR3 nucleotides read TGTGCCAGTAGTAACCAGGGGCTCGGGGATCAGACTGAAGCTTTCTTT.

The CDR3 spells CASSVSGLDNEQFF. For the CDR3, the DNA is TGTGCCAGCAGCGTTAGCGGGCTAGACAATGAGCAGTTCTTC. The chain links TRBV9 to TRBJ2-1; TRBD2 matches 7 bases. CDR3 length: 14 amino acids. CDR1 is SGDLS and CDR2 is YYNGEE in the germline V gene. With 2 bases clipped from V and 5 bases from J, the junction kept 4 bases outside the gene matches.

The CDR3 DNA is TGTGCCAGCAGTTACGATTCCGACAGTCTCTTCTATGAGCAGTACTTC. Encoded protein: CASSYDSDSLFYEQYF. The genes are TRBV6-5 and TRBJ2-7; a weak D match, TRBD1 (5 bases). The ends were cut back, 2 bases at V and 7 bases at J, with 21 bases in the middle. There are 16 residues in the CDR3. Germline V CDR1 and CDR2: MNHEY, SVGAGI.

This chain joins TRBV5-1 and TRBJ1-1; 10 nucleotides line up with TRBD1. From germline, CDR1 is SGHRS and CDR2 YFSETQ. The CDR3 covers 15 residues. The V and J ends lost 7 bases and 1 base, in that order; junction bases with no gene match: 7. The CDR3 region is CASGRDRGSNTEAFF. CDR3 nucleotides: TGCGCCAGCGGACGGGACAGGGGATCGAACACTGAAGCTTTCTTT.

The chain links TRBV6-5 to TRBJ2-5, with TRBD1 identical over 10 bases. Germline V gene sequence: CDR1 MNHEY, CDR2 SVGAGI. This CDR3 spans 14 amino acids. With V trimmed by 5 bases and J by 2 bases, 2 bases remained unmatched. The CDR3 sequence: CASSRDRGQETQYF. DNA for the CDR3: TGTGCCAGCAGTCGGGACAGGGGACAAGAGACCCAGTACTTC.

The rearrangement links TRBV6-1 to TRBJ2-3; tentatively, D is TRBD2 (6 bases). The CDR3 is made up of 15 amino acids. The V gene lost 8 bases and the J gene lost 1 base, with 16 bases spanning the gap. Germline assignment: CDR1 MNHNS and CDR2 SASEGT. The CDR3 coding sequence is TGTGCCAGCCGCTGGGGGGAGAGCGGCACAGATACGCAGTATTTT. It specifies CASRWGESGTDTQYF.

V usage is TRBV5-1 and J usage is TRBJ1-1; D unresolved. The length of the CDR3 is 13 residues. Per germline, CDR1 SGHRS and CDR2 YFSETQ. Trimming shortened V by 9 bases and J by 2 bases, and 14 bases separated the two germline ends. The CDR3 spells CATKLGDNTEAFF. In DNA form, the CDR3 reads TGCGCCACCAAATTGGGAGACAACACTGAAGCTTTCTTT.

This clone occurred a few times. The chain's CDR3 is CASTTLAGLFF. The DNA for the CDR3 is TGTGCCAGCACCACACTAGCGGGATTGTTCTTC. The V call is TRBV2, the J call TRBJ2-1; 10 bases match TRBD2. This CDR3 spans 11 amino acids. Germline CDR1 reads SNHLY; CDR2 reads FYNNEI. Losses at the gene ends were 7 bases for V and 15 bases for J; bases not matched to a gene: 6.

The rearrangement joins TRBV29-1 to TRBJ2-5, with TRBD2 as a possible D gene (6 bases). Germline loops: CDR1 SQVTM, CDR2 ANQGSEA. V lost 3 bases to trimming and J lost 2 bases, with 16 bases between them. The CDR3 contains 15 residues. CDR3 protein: CSVDNLGTGQETQYF. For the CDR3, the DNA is TGCAGCGTTGATAACCTTGGGACTGGGCAAGAGACCCAGTACTTC. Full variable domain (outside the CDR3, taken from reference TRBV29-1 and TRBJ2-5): SAVISQKPSRDICQRGTSLTIQCQVDSQVTMMFWYRQQPGQSLTLIATANQGSEATYESGFVIDKFPISRPNLTFSTLTVSNMSPEDSSIYLCSVDNLGTGQETQYFGPGTRLLVL.

CDR3 residues: CASSLDQGPLDTEAFF. The CDR3 DNA reads as TGTGCCAGCAGCTTAGATCAGGGCCCCCTAGATACTGAAGCTTTCTTT. The chain links TRBV11-3 to TRBJ1-1, with TRBD1 as a possible D gene (5 bases). V was pared by 0 bases and J by 5 bases, with 16 bases between. The CDR3 loop spans 16 amino acids. The germline CDR1 and CDR2 sequences are SGHNT and YENEEA.

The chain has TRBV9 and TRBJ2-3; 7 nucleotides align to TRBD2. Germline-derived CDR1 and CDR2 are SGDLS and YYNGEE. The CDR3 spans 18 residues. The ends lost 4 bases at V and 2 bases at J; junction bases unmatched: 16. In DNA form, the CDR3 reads TGTGCCAGCAGCTCCCCGGGGAGGGAGTGGGAATCCACAGATACGCAGTATTTT. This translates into CASSSPGREWESTDTQYF.

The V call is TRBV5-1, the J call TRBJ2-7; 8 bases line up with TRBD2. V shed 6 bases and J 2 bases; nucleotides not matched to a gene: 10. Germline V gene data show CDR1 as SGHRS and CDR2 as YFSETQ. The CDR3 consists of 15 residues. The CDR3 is CASTRGGDGPYEQYF. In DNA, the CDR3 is TGCGCCAGCACCCGGGGGGGGGACGGACCCTACGAGCAGTACTTC.

CDR3 protein: CASSRGGWGNGELFF. CDR3 coding DNA: TGTGCCAGCTCAAGGGGGGGTTGGGGTAACGGGGAGCTGTTTTTT. V usage is TRBV27 and J usage is TRBJ2-2, with TRBD2 as a possible D gene (7 bases). Germline V gene data show CDR1 as MNHEY and CDR2 as SMNVEV (reference sequence). CDR3 size: 15 residues. Trimming cost V 8 bases and J 7 bases, with 20 bases left between them.

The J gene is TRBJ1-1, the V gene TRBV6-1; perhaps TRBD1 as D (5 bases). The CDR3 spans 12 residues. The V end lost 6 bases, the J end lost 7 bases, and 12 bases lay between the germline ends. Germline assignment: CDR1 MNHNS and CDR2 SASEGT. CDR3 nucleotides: TGTGCCAGCAGGACAGTTGTCGGTGAAGCTTTCTTT. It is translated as CASRTVVGEAFF.

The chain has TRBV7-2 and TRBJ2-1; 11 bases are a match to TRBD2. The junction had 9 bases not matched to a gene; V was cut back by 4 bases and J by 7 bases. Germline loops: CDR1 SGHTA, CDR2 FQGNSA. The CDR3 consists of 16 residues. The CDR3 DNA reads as TGTGCCAGCAGCTACCGTTCGCTAGCGGGAGGAAATGAGCAGTTCTTC. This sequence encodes CASSYRSLAGGNEQFF.

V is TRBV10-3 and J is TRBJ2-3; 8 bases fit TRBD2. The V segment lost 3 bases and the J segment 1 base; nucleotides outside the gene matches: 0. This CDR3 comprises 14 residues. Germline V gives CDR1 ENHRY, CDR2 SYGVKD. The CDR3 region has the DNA TGTGCCATCAGTGAAGCGGGAGGCACAGATACGCAGTATTTT. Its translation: CAISEAGGTDTQYF.

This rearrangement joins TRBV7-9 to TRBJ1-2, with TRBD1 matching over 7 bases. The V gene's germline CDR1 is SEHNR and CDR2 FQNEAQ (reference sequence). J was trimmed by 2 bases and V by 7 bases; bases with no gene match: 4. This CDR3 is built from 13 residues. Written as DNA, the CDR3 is TGTGCCAGCAACCCGACAGGGAACTATGGCTACACCTTC. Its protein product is CASNPTGNYGYTF.

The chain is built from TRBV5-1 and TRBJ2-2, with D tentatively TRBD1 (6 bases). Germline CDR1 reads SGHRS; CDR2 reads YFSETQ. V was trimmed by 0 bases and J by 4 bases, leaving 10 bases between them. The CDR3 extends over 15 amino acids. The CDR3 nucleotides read TGCGCCAGCAGCTTGGGGGACATAGGCACCGGGGAGCTGTTTTTT. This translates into CASSLGDIGTGELFF.

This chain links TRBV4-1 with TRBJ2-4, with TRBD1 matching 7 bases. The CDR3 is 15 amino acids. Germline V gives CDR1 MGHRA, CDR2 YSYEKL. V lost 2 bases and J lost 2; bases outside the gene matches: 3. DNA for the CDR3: TGCGCCAGCAGCCAAACGGGACAGACCAAAAACATTCAGTACTTC. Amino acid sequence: CASSQTGQTKNIQYF.

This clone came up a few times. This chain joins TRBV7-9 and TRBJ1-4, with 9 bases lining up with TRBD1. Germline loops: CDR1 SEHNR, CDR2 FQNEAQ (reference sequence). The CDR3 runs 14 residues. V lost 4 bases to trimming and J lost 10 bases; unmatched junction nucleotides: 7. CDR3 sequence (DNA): TGTGCCAGCAGCTCGTCAACAGGGGGCGCAAAACTGTTTTTT. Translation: CASSSSTGGAKLFF.